This TCR beta chain emerged from a study of PD-1 blockade in classical Hodgkin lymphoma. Note on this clone: Its antigen is unknown.

The time point denotes: cycle 4 day 1 (C4D1), after five to seven weeks of nivolumab. All the patients suffered relapse after autologous stem cell transplantation, and brentuximab vedotin exposure differed. Study outcomes and limitations: Individuals initiating nivolumab under 1 year after ASCT were excluded.

Measured with immunoSEQ multiplex PCR; TCRdb has only the in-frame clones, and not every one. The repertoire consists of some 90,000 clones, with around 80% occurring once and the leading ten covering around 15%. Trimming cost V 5 bases and J 4 bases; bases outside gene matches: 7. The germline V gene has CDR1 SGHTA and CDR2 FQGNSA. The CDR3 is 16 amino acids. The receptor comes from a human donor with classical Hodgkin lymphoma. The chain is built from TRBV7-2 and TRBJ2-3; 12 nucleotides match TRBD2. The sample in question was peripheral blood mononuclear cells (PBMCs), obtained before the fourth cycle of nivolumab. The CDR3 DNA is TGTGCCAGCAGCCCCCTAGCGGGAGGGCCCGCAGATACGCAGTATTTT. It encodes CASSPLAGGPADTQYF.